Presented here are 9 T cell receptor beta chains from one specimen sequenced in a study of T-cell reconstitution after alpha-beta-depleted transplantation in children. Unique molecular identifiers tagged the TCRbeta library. TCRdb ran MiXCR on the PCR reads and lists one entry per CDR3 protein. The data show a few hundred thousand distinct CDR3 sequences, about a tenth seen once. The sequences come from PBMCs from the stem cell graft donor, collected from the stem cell graft. All receptors come from a human donor who donated a stem cell graft to a child with acute lymphoblastic leukemia.

The CDR3 coding sequence is TGTGCCAGCAGCAAAGCCGCAGCGGACTCCGAGCAGTACTTC. Translation gives CASSKAAADSEQYF. The chain carries TRBV21-1 and TRBJ2-7; the DNA was not compared with TRBD2, the D call given in the table. TRBV21-1 is termed a pseudogene. The CDR3 spans 14 residues.

The genes are TRBV12-3 or TRBV12-4 and TRBJ2-7; 9 bases are shared with TRBD2. J gave up 1 base and V 7 bases, and 8 bases lay outside the gene matches. The CDR3 is 15 residues long. CDR3 region: CASNKGTSSSYEQYF. Written as DNA, the CDR3 is TGTGCCAGCAATAAGGGGACTAGCAGTTCCTACGAGCAGTACTTC.

This clonotype was picked up a small number of times. The V gene is TRBV24-1, the J gene TRBJ1-5, with D tentatively TRBD1 (5 bases). The germline gives CDR1 KGHDR, CDR2 SFDVKD. Deletions cut 11 bases from V and 3 bases from J, with 13 bases between. The CDR3 contains 13 residues. CDR3 bases: TGTGCCATACATCAGGGCGCCAATCAGCCCCAGCATTTT. Encoded protein: CAIHQGANQPQHF.

This clonotype has only a few counts. The chain uses TRBV20-1 and TRBJ2-2; TRBD2 might be the D (5 bases). CDR1 DFQATT and CDR2 SNEGSKA come from the germline V gene (reference sequence). The CDR3 loop spans 12 amino acids. V shed 6 bases and J shed 5 bases, with 10 bases lying between them. The CDR3 DNA sequence: TGCAGTGCCCTACAGCGGACCGGGGAGCTGTTTTTT. This gives the protein CSALQRTGELFF.

This clonotype appeared a few times. The rearrangement links TRBV20-1 to TRBJ2-1; 14 bases map to TRBD2. The V gene end was trimmed by 1 base and the J gene end by 8 bases; junction bases not matched to a gene: 16. Germline V gives CDR1 DFQATT, CDR2 SNEGSKA (reference sequence). The CDR3 totals 19 residues. CDR3: CSARGGGLAGGPRWDEQFF. The CDR3 DNA reads as TGCAGTGCTAGAGGGGGAGGACTAGCGGGAGGCCCAAGGTGGGATGAGCAGTTCTTC.

This chain links TRBV6-5 with TRBJ1-2; D is unresolved. Germline V gives CDR1 MNHEY, CDR2 SVGAGI. V was pared by 8 bases and J by 0 bases, with 16 bases between. The CDR3 contains 15 residues. This CDR3 is CASQGLVPANYGYTF. The CDR3 DNA reads TGTGCCAGCCAAGGACTGGTACCAGCTAACTATGGCTACACCTTC.

This clonotype was found a few times. The chain employs TRBV27 and TRBJ1-1, with 8 bases identical to TRBD1. The CDR3 totals 15 residues. Germline-derived CDR1 and CDR2 are MNHEY and SMNVEV (reference sequence). V shed 7 bases, J shed 1 base, and the junction held 8 bases outside the gene matches. CDR3 residues: CASTLSGGPNTEAFF. The CDR3 bases are TGTGCCAGCACGTTGTCAGGGGGCCCGAACACTGAAGCTTTCTTT.

The CDR3 sequence is CASSFRGTYSYEQYF. DNA of the CDR3: TGTGCCAGCAGTTTTCGGGGGACGTACTCCTACGAGCAGTACTTC. This rearrangement joins TRBV28 to TRBJ2-7, with D maybe TRBD2 (6 bases). Per the germline V gene, CDR1 is MDHEN and CDR2 is SYDVKM. The CDR3 covers 15 residues. The V end lost 3 bases, the J end lost 0 bases, and 12 bases lay between the germline ends.

A few counts support this clonotype. This chain connects TRBV7-2 to TRBJ2-2; D not certain. The CDR3 runs to 17 residues. CDR1 is SGHTA and CDR2 is FQGNSA in the germline V gene. Trimming pared 4 bases from V and 0 bases from J, leaving 15 bases between. As DNA, the CDR3 is TGTGCCAGCAGCTACACTTTCGGCGGAACGAACACCGGGGAGCTGTTTTTT. Translation gives CASSYTFGGTNTGELFF.